The rows below give T cell receptor beta chains drawn from one sample of a study of T cell repertoires in ileal Crohn's disease. This table comes from immunoSEQ multiplex PCR, and its TCRdb copy is limited to in-frame clones, with some not included. The data hold some 17,000 clones, with 70% to 80% observed a single time. The specimen was ileal tissue. These TCRs come from an adult with Crohn's disease. Both conserved end residues are part of each CDR3. Each record gives: clone size, D gene, J gene, V gene, CDR3 DNA, CDR3 protein. A D gene is named only where the DNA matches it firmly. Clone size is stated in some rows and not others, as once, few, many or a class when expanded.

>NA|NA|TRBJ2-1|TRBV4-1
TGCGCCAGCAGCCAAGTCCCGGGACTGTCCTCCTACAATGAGCAGTTCTTC
CASSQVPGLSSYNEQFF
>NA|TRBD1|TRBJ1-2|TRBV6-1
TGTGCCACCCGGGACAGGACGAGCTATGGCTACACCTTC
CATRDRTSYGYTF
>NA|NA|TRBJ2-7|TRBV21-1
TGTGCCAGCAGCAAAGGGGATAATAAGGACAGCGAGCAGTACTTC
CASSKGDNKDSEQYF
>NA|NA|TRBJ2-4|TRBV19
TGTGCCAGTAGTTCGGCAGGTCTAGCCAAAAACATTCAGTACTTC
CASSSAGLAKNIQYF
>medium-sized|NA|TRBJ1-4|TRBV27
TGTGCCAGCGGCCATGTCGTGGAGGATGAAAAACTGTTTTTT
CASGHVVEDEKLFF
>few|TRBD1|TRBJ2-1|TRBV6-1
TGTGCCAGCAGTCCCCAGGGACAGGGTGATGAGCAGTTCTTC
CASSPQGQGDEQFF
>NA|NA|TRBJ2-7|TRBV7-9
TGTGCCAGCAGCTTCGGGGGAACGGGCTACGAGCAGTACTTC
CASSFGGTGYEQYF
>NA|NA|TRBJ2-2|TRBV5-4
TGTGCCAGCAGCTTGGCGGGGTCCCCCCCCGGGGAGCTGTTTTTT
CASSLAGSPPGELFF
>NA|NA|TRBJ2-5|TRBV29-1
TGCAGCGTTGAAGAGGGAGCTAGTGAGACCCAGTACTTC
CSVEEGASETQYF
>NA|NA|TRBJ2-3|TRBV7-9
TGTGCCAGCAGCCGGCTGGGGGGTAGCACAGATACGCAGTATTTT
CASSRLGGSTDTQYF
>NA|NA|TRBJ2-3|TRBV27
TGTGCCAGCAGTCCCGGGACGCAGGTTAGCACAGATACGCAGTATTTT
CASSPGTQVSTDTQYF
>few|NA|TRBJ1-5|TRBV28
TGTGCCAGCAGTACCAATCAGCCCCAGCATTTT
CASSTNQPQHF
>NA|NA|TRBJ1-6|TRBV2
TGTGCCAGCACCATGGGGGGGTCCTCACCCCTCCACTTT
CASTMGGSSPLHF
>NA|NA|TRBJ2-1|TRBV4-1
TGCGCCAGCACCGACGGGGAGGAGCAGTTCTTC
CASTDGEEQFF
>NA|NA|TRBJ1-5|TRBV6-1
TGTGCCAGCAGTAGGGCCACAGGGCGCAATCAGCCCCAGCATTTT
CASSRATGRNQPQHF
>NA|TRBD2|TRBJ2-7|TRBV5-4
TGTGCCAGCAGCTTAGTGAAGACTAGCGGGCGATACGAGCAGTACTTC
CASSLVKTSGRYEQYF